The next 10 T cell receptor beta chains were all read from a single sample in a study of radiotherapy plus CTLA-4 blockade in lung cancer. Sequencing used immunoSEQ multiplex PCR; TCRdb keeps in-frame clones, though not all of them. The data show 95,000 to 150,000 clones, with approximately 90% seen just once and more than 6.5% held by the top ten. The specimen comprised peripheral blood, sampled from a patient treated with radiotherapy plus ipilimumab. The receptor set was obtained from a human donor with non-small cell lung cancer that progressed on radiotherapy plus ipilimumab.

The V call is TRBV7-9, the J call TRBJ1-2; no firm D call. V shed 7 bases and J shed 2 bases, with 11 bases lying between them. This CDR3 is built from 13 residues. Germline lookup yields CDR1 SEHNR and CDR2 FQNEAQ (reference sequence). The DNA of the CDR3 is TGTGCCAGCACTCGAGGAGGGAACTATGGCTACACCTTC. Translated: CASTRGGNYGYTF.

This sequence joins TRBV6-5 and TRBJ2-1; 15 bases are shared with TRBD2. CDR1 and CDR2 (germline): MNHEY, SVGAGI. The CDR3 has 15 amino acids. Germline trimming cut 6 bases from V and 14 bases from J; bases unmatched to any gene: 11. The chain's CDR3 is CASRSPGLAGGREFF. In DNA, the CDR3 is TGTGCCAGCAGATCCCCGGGACTAGCGGGAGGCCGGGAGTTCTTC.

The chain carries TRBV6-1 and TRBJ2-3; the D call may be TRBD1 or TRBD2 (7 bases each). This CDR3 has 14 residues. Germline V gene sequence: CDR1 MNHNS, CDR2 SASEGT. V lost 8 bases, J lost 0 bases, and 12 bases lay in between. The CDR3 is CASSGGGSTDTQYF. CDR3 nucleotide sequence: TGTGCCAGCTCAGGGGGGGGTAGCACAGATACGCAGTATTTT.

The gene calls are TRBV2 and TRBJ2-3; D might be TRBD1 (5 bases). Germline V gene lookup returns CDR1 SNHLY and CDR2 FYNNEI. V lost 7 bases and J lost 2, with 10 bases in between. This CDR3 spans 13 amino acids. The CDR3 DNA reads TGTGCCAGCACCGGCAGGGCCACAGATACGCAGTATTTT. Its protein is CASTGRATDTQYF.

This sequence joins TRBV2 and TRBJ1-2; D is unclear. Germline values: CDR1 SNHLY, CDR2 FYNNEI. Trimming stripped 4 bases from V and 10 bases from J, with 10 bases between. The CDR3 is made up of 11 amino acids. The CDR3, as DNA: TGTGCCAGCAGTGTTCCCATTGACTACACCTTC. This encodes CASSVPIDYTF.

This chain uses TRBV30 with TRBJ2-2, with no clear D. The CDR3 length is 14 residues. Trimming removed 3 bases at V and 1 base at J, with 9 bases between. CDR1 GTSNPN and CDR2 SVGIG come from the germline V gene (reference sequence). This CDR3 reads CAWRGSGNTGELFF. The CDR3 DNA reads as TGTGCCTGGAGGGGGTCGGGGAACACCGGGGAGCTGTTTTTT.

V and J are TRBV19 and TRBJ2-3; 7 nucleotides line up with TRBD2. CDR1 LNHDA and CDR2 SQIVND come from the germline V gene (reference sequence). This CDR3 spans 14 amino acids. The V segment lost 8 bases and the J segment 2 bases; nucleotides outside the gene matches: 7. CDR3 bases: TGTGCCAGTTCTTTCGCGGGAGCCACAGATACGCAGTATTTT. Translated: CASSFAGATDTQYF.

This rearrangement joins TRBV9 to TRBJ2-2, with TRBD2 matching 8 bases. The CDR3 covers 17 residues. Per the germline V gene, CDR1 is SGDLS and CDR2 is YYNGEE. With V trimmed by 3 bases and J by 8 bases, 15 bases remained unmatched. CDR3 region: CASSGGPGRARSGELFF. DNA of the CDR3: TGTGCCAGCAGCGGGGGCCCCGGGAGGGCCAGATCGGGGGAGCTGTTTTTT.

This chain joins TRBV5-6 and TRBJ1-1; D may be TRBD1 (6 bases). The CDR3 is 16 amino acids. Deletions cut 2 bases from V and 0 bases from J, with 14 bases between. From germline, CDR1 is SGHDT and CDR2 YYEEEE. The CDR3 protein is CASSFRGPTMNTEAFF. CDR3 bases: TGTGCCAGCAGCTTCAGGGGACCCACCATGAACACTGAAGCTTTCTTT.

In DNA form, the CDR3 reads TGTGCCAGCAGCGGAGGGACAGGGCGGAATCAGCCCCAGCATTTT. It is translated as CASSGGTGRNQPQHF. V and J are TRBV11-2 and TRBJ1-5; 9 bases line up with TRBD1. Germline CDR1 SGHAT, CDR2 FQNNGV. V lost 5 bases to trimming and J lost 4 bases; unmatched junction nucleotides: 6. CDR3 length equals 15 residues. The complete variable domain, with remaining parts taken from reference TRBV11-2 and TRBJ1-5, reads EAGVAQSPRYKIIEKRQSVAFWCNPISGHATLYWYQQILGQGPKLLIQFQNNGVVDDSQLPKDRFSAERLKGVDSTLKIQPAKLEDSAVYLCASSGGTGRNQPQHFGDGTRLSIL.